This passage covers 23 T cell receptor beta chains from one sample sequenced in a study of blood T cell repertoires in COVID-19. The data were produced by immunoSEQ multiplex PCR, yet TCRdb's version contains in-frame clones alone and is incomplete. The data show more than 110,000 clones, about nine tenths seen once. The sequenced sample was peripheral blood. The source of these receptors is a man in his fifties or sixties with active or convalescent COVID-19.

The chain employs TRBV27 and TRBJ2-3, with 8 positions matching TRBD2. The CDR3 spans 17 residues. Germline CDR1 reads MNHEY; CDR2 reads SMNVEV (reference sequence). V gave up 0 bases and J gave up 5 bases; unmatched junction bases: 10. The CDR3 is CASSLSVGGAGVDTQYF. DNA for the CDR3: TGTGCCAGCAGTTTATCGGTAGGCGGAGCGGGGGTAGATACGCAGTATTTT.

V and J are TRBV5-1 and TRBJ2-2; tentative D call: TRBD2 (5 bases). V was trimmed by 4 bases and J by 3 bases, leaving 10 bases between them. This CDR3 spans 14 amino acids. Per the germline V gene, CDR1 is SGHRS and CDR2 is YFSETQ. In DNA, the CDR3 is TGCGCCAGCAGCGCGGACGGGGACACCGGGGAGCTGTTTTTT. It translates to CASSADGDTGELFF.

This chain links TRBV18 with TRBJ1-5; D is unresolved. CDR3 length: 13 amino acids. Germline lookup yields CDR1 KGHSH and CDR2 LQKENI. The V end was cut by 5 bases, the J end by 5 bases, with 10 bases between. The CDR3 DNA reads TGTGCCAGCTCATCTACGAGAGATCAGCCCCAGCATTTT. Translation: CASSSTRDQPQHF.

This clone was seen once. The chain carries TRBV19 and TRBJ1-6, with 9 bases identical to TRBD1. V shed 10 bases, J shed 5 bases, and the junction held 6 bases outside the gene matches. The germline gives CDR1 LNHDA, CDR2 SQIVND (reference sequence). The CDR3 totals 14 residues. The CDR3 reads CATKRDRDNSPLHF. For the CDR3, the DNA is TGTGCCACCAAACGGGACAGGGATAATTCACCCCTCCACTTT.

This chain links TRBV10-3 with TRBJ2-1, with TRBD1 as a possible D gene (7 bases). The germline V gene encodes CDR1 ENHRY and CDR2 SYGVKD. The CDR3 runs 15 residues. V was trimmed by 8 bases and J by 7 bases, leaving 21 bases between them. This CDR3 is CAIYSGQGGMNEQFF. In DNA, the CDR3 is TGTGCCATCTACTCGGGGCAGGGGGGAATGAATGAGCAGTTCTTC.

The CDR3 DNA sequence: TGTGCCAGCAGAACCGGGGCCGGGAGGTACGAGCAGTACTTC. Protein sequence: CASRTGAGRYEQYF. This rearrangement joins TRBV11-2 to TRBJ2-7; 7 nucleotides match TRBD2. The V gene's germline CDR1 is SGHAT and CDR2 FQNNGV. The CDR3 sequence is 14 residues long. V was pared by 6 bases and J by 4 bases, with 9 bases of the junction left unmatched. The full variable domain, completed using reference TRBV11-2 and TRBJ2-7, is EAGVAQSPRYKIIEKRQSVAFWCNPISGHATLYWYQQILGQGPKLLIQFQNNGVVDDSQLPKDRFSAERLKGVDSTLKIQPAKLEDSAVYLCASRTGAGRYEQYFGPGTRLTVT.

The V and J genes are TRBV5-1 and TRBJ1-4; D is ambiguous. This CDR3 region has 15 residues. V was cut by 0 bases and J by 4 bases, with 10 bases left in between. Per germline, CDR1 SGHRS and CDR2 YFSETQ. The DNA of the CDR3 is TGCGCCAGCAGCTTGGGGGCAGGCGATAATGAAAAACTGTTTTTT. Translated: CASSLGAGDNEKLFF.

The rearrangement uses TRBV5-6 and TRBJ2-4; 9 bases agree with TRBD1. Germline trimming cut 5 bases from V and 3 bases from J; bases unmatched to any gene: 3. This CDR3 has 14 residues. Germline V gene lookup returns CDR1 SGHDT and CDR2 YYEEEE. In DNA, the CDR3 is TGTGCCAGCAGTTTGACAGGGGGCAAAAACATTCAGTACTTC. Its protein is CASSLTGGKNIQYF.

The rearrangement joins TRBV10-3 to TRBJ1-2; D not resolved. CDR3 length: 13 residues. Germline CDR1 is ENHRY and CDR2 is SYGVKD. Trimming shortened V by 3 bases and J by 6 bases, and 11 bases separated the two germline ends. The CDR3 DNA follows: TGTGCCATCAGTGACGGAGCCCGGGATGGCTACACCTTC. This codes for CAISDGARDGYTF.

V and J are TRBV4-1 and TRBJ2-3, with 14 bases lining up with TRBD2. The CDR3 totals 16 residues. Germline V gives CDR1 MGHRA, CDR2 YSYEKL. Trimming removed 4 bases from V and 8 bases from J; junction bases left unmatched: 8. The chain's CDR3 is CASSPGLAGGPGTQYF. In DNA form, the CDR3 reads TGCGCCAGCAGCCCTGGACTAGCGGGAGGCCCGGGTACGCAGTATTTT.

The J gene is TRBJ2-7, the V gene TRBV9; 7 positions match TRBD1. V gave up 1 base and J gave up 3 bases; unmatched junction bases: 7. Germline-derived CDR1 and CDR2 are SGDLS and YYNGEE. The CDR3 has 15 residues. CDR3 nucleotides: TGTGCCAGCAGCGTAAGGGGGACAGACCACTACGAGCAGTACTTC. It translates to CASSVRGTDHYEQYF.

This clone was seen more than once but under ten times. The sample contains more than one DNA sequence encoding this CDR3. The J gene is TRBJ2-7, the V gene TRBV4-2, with a tentative D call TRBD1 (5 bases). The CDR3 sequence is 13 residues long. The V end lost 1 base, the J end lost 4 bases, and 8 bases lay between the germline ends. Germline-derived CDR1 and CDR2 are LGHNA and YNFKEQ. CDR3 DNA: TGTGCCAGCAGCCAAGCCAGGGAATACGAGCAGTACTTC. Protein sequence: CASSQAREYEQYF.

V gene TRBV19 combines with J gene TRBJ1-1, with a possible D match to TRBD1 (5 bases). CDR3 size: 14 residues. Looked up from germline, CDR1 is LNHDA and CDR2 is SQIVND (reference sequence). Trimming pared 5 bases from V and 4 bases from J, leaving 14 bases between. The CDR3 DNA reads TGTGCCAGTAGTTTCACACGACAGTTCACTGAAGCTTTCTTT. This codes for CASSFTRQFTEAFF.

The table lists this clone with a few counts. The rearrangement joins TRBV27 to TRBJ1-6; possible D gene TRBD1, 5 bases. Trimming shortened V by 5 bases and J by 10 bases, and 15 bases separated the two germline ends. The CDR3 spans 14 residues. CDR1 is MNHEY, CDR2 SMNVEV, per germline (reference sequence). CDR3 DNA sequence: TGTGCCAGCAGTCCCCCAGGGCGAATATCACCCCTCCACTTT. Encoded protein: CASSPPGRISPLHF.

CDR3 in DNA: TGTGCCAGCAGTCTTGAAATAGCGGGAGGAGGGGAGCTGTTTTTT. Its protein product is CASSLEIAGGGELFF. The chain has TRBV28 and TRBJ2-2, with TRBD2 matching 10 bases. The V and J ends lost 5 bases and 8 bases, in that order; junction bases with no gene match: 8. The CDR3 loop spans 15 amino acids. CDR1 and CDR2 (germline): MDHEN, SYDVKM. Looking up the rest from reference TRBV28 and TRBJ2-2 gives the full variable domain: DVKVTQSSRYLVKRTGEKVFLECVQDMDHENMFWYRQDPGLGLRLIYFSYDVKMKEKGDIPEGYSVSREKKERFSLILESASTNQTSMYLCASSLEIAGGGELFFGEGSRLTVL.

The rearrangement joins TRBV19 to TRBJ2-3; 7 bases fit TRBD2. The CDR3 contains 14 residues. Per the germline V gene, CDR1 is LNHDA and CDR2 is SQIVND (reference sequence). Trimming removed 3 bases from V and 6 bases from J; junction bases left unmatched: 6. This CDR3 is CASSMPGTTDTQYF. The CDR3 nucleotides read TGTGCCAGTAGTATGCCCGGGACTACGGATACGCAGTATTTT. Combining the CDR3 with reference TRBV19 and TRBJ2-3 gives the whole variable domain DGGITQSPKYLFRKEGQNVTLSCEQNLNHDAMYWYRQDPGQGLRLIYYSQIVNDFQKGDIAEGYSVSREKKESFPLTVTSAQKNPTAFYLCASSMPGTTDTQYFGPGTRLTVL.

This clone was recorded once. The chain combines TRBV18 with TRBJ2-5; 10 nucleotides agree with TRBD2. This CDR3 contains 14 residues. V shed 5 bases and J 2 bases; nucleotides not matched to a gene: 2. CDR1 is KGHSH, CDR2 LQKENI, per germline. CDR3 nucleotide sequence: TGTGCCAGCTCAACTAGCGGGGTTCAAGAGACCCAGTACTTC. Translated, it gives CASSTSGVQETQYF.

The J gene is TRBJ1-6, the V gene TRBV25-1; D gene ambiguous. Trimming pared 3 bases from V and 0 bases from J, leaving 3 bases between. Germline CDR1 reads MGHDK; CDR2 reads SYGVNS. This CDR3 comprises 14 residues. The CDR3 region is CASSDSSYNSPLHF. In DNA, the CDR3 is TGTGCCAGCAGTGACAGCTCCTATAATTCACCCCTCCACTTT.

V usage is TRBV18 and J usage is TRBJ2-7, with TRBD2 matching over 9 bases. CDR1 and CDR2 from the germline V gene are KGHSH and LQKENI. V trimming: 4 bases; J trimming: 0 bases; junction bases outside the gene matches: 4. The CDR3 runs to 15 residues. In DNA form, the CDR3 reads TGTGCCAGCTCACGGACTAGCGCAAGCTCCTACGAGCAGTACTTC. Amino acids: CASSRTSASSYEQYF.

The CDR3 is CASSIDGGRARTGELFF. CDR3 nucleotide sequence: TGTGCCAGTAGTATAGACGGCGGGAGGGCCCGAACCGGGGAGCTGTTTTTT. This chain uses TRBV19 with TRBJ2-2, with 9 bases fitting TRBD2. The V gene end was trimmed by 0 bases and the J gene end by 5 bases; junction bases not matched to a gene: 7. CDR1 is LNHDA and CDR2 is SQIVND in the germline V gene (reference sequence). The CDR3 sequence is 17 residues long.

This clone was found once. V and J are TRBV5-1 and TRBJ1-1; 9 nucleotides line up with TRBD1. This CDR3 is 15 amino acids long. Germline values: CDR1 SGHRS, CDR2 YFSETQ. Trimming removed 4 bases from V and 10 bases from J; junction bases left unmatched: 14. The CDR3 reads CASSPTGQGSLGAFF. In DNA, the CDR3 is TGCGCCAGCAGCCCTACCGGACAGGGGTCTTTGGGAGCTTTCTTT. The full variable domain, rest sourced from reference TRBV5-1 and TRBJ1-1, is KAGVTQTPRYLIKTRGQQVTLSCSPISGHRSVSWYQQTPGQGLQFLFEYFSETQRNKGNFPGRFSGRQFSNSRSEMNVSTLELGDSALYLCASSPTGQGSLGAFFGQGTRLTVV.

The chain employs TRBV9 and TRBJ1-2; maybe TRBD1 (5 bases). V was clipped by 3 bases and J by 0 bases, with 9 bases between them. The CDR3 spans 14 residues. Per germline, CDR1 SGDLS and CDR2 YYNGEE. In nucleotides, the CDR3 is TGTGCCAGCAGCGCGACAGATTCTAACTATGGCTACACCTTC. Its protein product is CASSATDSNYGYTF.

In its sample, this clone was seen once. V is TRBV24-1 and J is TRBJ2-1, with TRBD2 matching 10 bases. Germline CDR1 reads KGHDR; CDR2 reads SFDVKD. J gave up 6 bases and V 5 bases, and 9 bases lay outside the gene matches. The CDR3 runs to 16 residues. In nucleotides, the CDR3 is TGTGCCACCAGTGCCCCCCTAGCGGGAGTGGCCAATGAGCAGTTCTTC. Translating gives CATSAPLAGVANEQFF.